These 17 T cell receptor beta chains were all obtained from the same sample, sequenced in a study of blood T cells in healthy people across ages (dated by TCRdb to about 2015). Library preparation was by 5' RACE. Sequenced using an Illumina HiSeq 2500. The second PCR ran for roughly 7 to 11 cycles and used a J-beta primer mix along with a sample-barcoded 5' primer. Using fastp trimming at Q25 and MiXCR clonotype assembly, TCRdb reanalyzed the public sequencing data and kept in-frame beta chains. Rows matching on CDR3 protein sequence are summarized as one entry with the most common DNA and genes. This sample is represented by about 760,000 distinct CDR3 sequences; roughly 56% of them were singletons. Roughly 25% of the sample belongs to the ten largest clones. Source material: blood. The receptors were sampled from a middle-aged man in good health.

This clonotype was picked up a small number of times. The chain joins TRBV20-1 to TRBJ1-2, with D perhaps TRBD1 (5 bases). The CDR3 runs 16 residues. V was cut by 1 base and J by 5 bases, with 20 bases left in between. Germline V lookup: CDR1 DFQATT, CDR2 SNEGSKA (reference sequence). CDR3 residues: CSARGSPALGVYGYTF. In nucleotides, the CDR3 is TGCAGTGCTAGAGGTTCTCCGGCCCTGGGGGTATATGGCTACACCTTC.

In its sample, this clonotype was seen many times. CDR3 sequence (DNA): TGCAGCGTTGAAGATCGGGAGACCCAGTACTTC. Translated: CSVEDRETQYF. The chain carries TRBV29-1 and TRBJ2-5; D is unresolved. CDR1 is SQVTM, CDR2 ANQGSEA, per germline. V lost 0 bases and J lost 5, with 4 bases in between. The CDR3 spans 11 residues.

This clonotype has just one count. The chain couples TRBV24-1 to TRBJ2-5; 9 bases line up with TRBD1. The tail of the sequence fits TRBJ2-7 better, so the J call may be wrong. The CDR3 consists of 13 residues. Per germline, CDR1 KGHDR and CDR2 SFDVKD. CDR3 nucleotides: TGTGCCACCGGCCGGGACAGGGAGGACGAGCAGTACTTC. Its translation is CATGRDREDEQYF.

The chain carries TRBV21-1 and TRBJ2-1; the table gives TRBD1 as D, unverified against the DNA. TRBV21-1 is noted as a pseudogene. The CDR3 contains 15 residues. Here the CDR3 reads CASSNWGIRGNEQFF. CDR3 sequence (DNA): TGTGCCAGCAGCAATTGGGGAATAAGGGGCAATGAGCAGTTCTTC.

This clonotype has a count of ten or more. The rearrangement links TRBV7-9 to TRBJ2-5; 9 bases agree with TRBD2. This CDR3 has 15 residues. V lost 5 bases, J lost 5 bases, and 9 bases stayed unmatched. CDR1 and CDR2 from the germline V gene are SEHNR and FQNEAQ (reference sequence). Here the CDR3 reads CASSLLAGGHETQYF. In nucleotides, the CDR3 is TGTGCCAGCAGCCTTCTGGCGGGGGGGCATGAGACCCAGTACTTC.

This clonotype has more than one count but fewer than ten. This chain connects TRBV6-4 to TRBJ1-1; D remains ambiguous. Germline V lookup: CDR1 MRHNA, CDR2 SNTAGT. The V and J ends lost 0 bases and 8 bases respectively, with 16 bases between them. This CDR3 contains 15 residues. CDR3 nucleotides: TGTGCCAGCAGTGACTCGAGGGAAACCAGCAGCGAAGCTTTCTTT. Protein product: CASSDSRETSSEAFF.

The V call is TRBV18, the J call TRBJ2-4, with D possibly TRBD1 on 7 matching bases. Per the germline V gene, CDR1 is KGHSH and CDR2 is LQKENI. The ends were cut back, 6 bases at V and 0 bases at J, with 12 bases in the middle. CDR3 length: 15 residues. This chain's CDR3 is CASSPRGVAKNIQYF. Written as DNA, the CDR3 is TGTGCCAGCTCCCCCAGGGGGGTAGCCAAAAACATTCAGTACTTC.

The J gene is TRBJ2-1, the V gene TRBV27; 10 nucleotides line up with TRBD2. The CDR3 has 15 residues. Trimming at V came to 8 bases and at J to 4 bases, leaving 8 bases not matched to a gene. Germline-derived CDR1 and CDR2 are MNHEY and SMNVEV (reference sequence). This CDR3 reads CASLTGTSAYNEQFF. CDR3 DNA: TGTGCCAGCTTGACGGGGACTAGCGCATACAATGAGCAGTTCTTC.

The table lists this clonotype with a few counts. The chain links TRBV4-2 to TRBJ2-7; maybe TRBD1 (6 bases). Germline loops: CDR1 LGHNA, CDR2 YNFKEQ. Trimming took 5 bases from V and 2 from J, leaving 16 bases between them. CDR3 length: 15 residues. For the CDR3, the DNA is TGTGCCAGCAGCGAACCGGGACACGGGGCCTACGAGCAGTACTTC. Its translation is CASSEPGHGAYEQYF.

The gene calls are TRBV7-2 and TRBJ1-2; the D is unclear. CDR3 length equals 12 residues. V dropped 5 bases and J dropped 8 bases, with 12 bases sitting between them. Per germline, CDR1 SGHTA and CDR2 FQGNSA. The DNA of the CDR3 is TGTGCCAGCAGCCGTACCCCGGAGGGCTACACCTTC. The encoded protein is CASSRTPEGYTF.

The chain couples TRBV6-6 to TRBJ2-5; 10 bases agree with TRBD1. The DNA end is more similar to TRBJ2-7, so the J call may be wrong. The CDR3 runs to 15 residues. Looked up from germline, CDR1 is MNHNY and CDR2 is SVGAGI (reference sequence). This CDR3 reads CASSYSTGGPDEQYF. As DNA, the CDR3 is TGTGCCAGCAGTTACTCGACAGGGGGCCCCGACGAGCAGTACTTC.

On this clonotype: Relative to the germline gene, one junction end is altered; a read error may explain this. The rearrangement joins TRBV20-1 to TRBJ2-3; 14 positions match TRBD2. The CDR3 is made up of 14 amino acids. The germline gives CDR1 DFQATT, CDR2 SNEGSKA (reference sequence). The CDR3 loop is CSAGTSGSTNTQYF. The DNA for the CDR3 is TGCAGTGCTGGGACTAGCGGGAGCACAAATACGCAGTATTTT.

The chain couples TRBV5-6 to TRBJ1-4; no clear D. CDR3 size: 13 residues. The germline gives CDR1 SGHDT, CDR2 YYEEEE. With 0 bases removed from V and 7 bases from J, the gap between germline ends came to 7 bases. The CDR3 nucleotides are TGTGCCAGCAGCTTGGGGCAAAGTGAAAAACTGTTTTTT. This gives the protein CASSLGQSEKLFF.

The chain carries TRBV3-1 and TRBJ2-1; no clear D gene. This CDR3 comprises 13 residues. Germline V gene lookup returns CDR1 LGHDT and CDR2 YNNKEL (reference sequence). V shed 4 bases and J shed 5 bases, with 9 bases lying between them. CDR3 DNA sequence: TGTGCCAGCAGCCTACGAACTAACAATGAGCAGTTCTTC. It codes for CASSLRTNNEQFF.

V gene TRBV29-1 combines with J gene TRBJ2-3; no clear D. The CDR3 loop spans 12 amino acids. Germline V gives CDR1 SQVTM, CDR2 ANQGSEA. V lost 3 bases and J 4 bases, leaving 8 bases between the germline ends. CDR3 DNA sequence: TGCAGCGTTGAGACTCCAGCAGATACGCAGTATTTT. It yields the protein CSVETPADTQYF.

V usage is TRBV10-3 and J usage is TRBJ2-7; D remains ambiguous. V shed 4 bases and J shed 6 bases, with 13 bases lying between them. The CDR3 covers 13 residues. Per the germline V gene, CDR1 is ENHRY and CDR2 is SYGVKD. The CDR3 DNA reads TGTGCCATCAGTGGAAACACTCAGAGCGAGCAGTACTTC. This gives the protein CAISGNTQSEQYF.

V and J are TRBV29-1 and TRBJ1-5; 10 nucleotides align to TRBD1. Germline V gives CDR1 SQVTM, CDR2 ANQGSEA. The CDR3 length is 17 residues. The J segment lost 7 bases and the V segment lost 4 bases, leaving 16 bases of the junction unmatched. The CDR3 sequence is CSVVEGQGTPGGQPQHF. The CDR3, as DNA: TGCAGCGTTGTGGAGGGACAGGGGACTCCGGGAGGACAGCCCCAGCATTTT.